Listed below are T cell receptor beta chains from one sample, sequenced in a study of cytomegalovirus exposure and HLA in healthy donors. Sequenced by immunoSEQ multiplex PCR; TCRdb stores in-frame clones only, minus some. The data contain about 190,000 clones, 75% to 90% of them singletons. Input material: PBMCs. The receptor set was obtained from a man aged 25-45 years in good health and CMV-seronegative. Each CDR3 is given with its conserved first and last residue. Rows give clone size only sometimes, using once, few, many, or a class for an expanded clone.

CDR3 protein | V gene | clone size
CAISERTGRTEAFF | TRBV10-3 | -
CASSFQDGSSYEQYF | TRBV7-2 | -
CASSLLGGANEKLFF | TRBV11-2 | -
CASSQGQVIDEQYF | TRBV14 | -
CSVAGGDQPQHF | TRBV29-1 | -
CSVLTAGYEQYF | TRBV29-1 | once
CASSAQVQETQYF | TRBV7-2 | -
CASSPGQDYYEQYF | TRBV18 | few
CASSDEGVSYGYTF | TRBV25-1 | -
CASSLEGYGSRETQYF | TRBV27 | once
CASSLSQGAANEKLFF | TRBV28 | -
CASGLRLAGGPYNEQFF | TRBV12-5 | -
CATSRDRDEKLFF | TRBV15 | once
CASSPRLATEQYF | TRBV4-1 | -
CASRPVDRGDTEAFF | TRBV28 | -
CASSLLQGEAFF | TRBV14 | few
CASSYSTGEETQYF | TRBV6-6 | -
CASSYKQGAGANGLTF | TRBV9 | -
CASSIEQLAGELFF | TRBV19 | few
CASSPGTIQETQYF | TRBV7-7 | -
CASTFVQPEGNEKLFF | TRBV2 | -
CASSTRSLNTEAFF | TRBV19 | -
CASSETGGTNEKLFF | TRBV5-6 | -
CSVLSANTGELFF | TRBV29-1 | -
CASSLSRGYSPLHF | TRBV28 | -
CASSSLLRLASGTGELFF | TRBV27 | -
CASSVETGVHYEQYF | TRBV6-1 | -
CASSLEPGLAKYF | TRBV5-5 | -
CASSLDRVNSPLHF | TRBV6-6 | -
CASSFFSGANTGELFF | TRBV7-6 | -
CASSAGTFYSGANGLTF | TRBV5-4 | -
CASSPSTGKAYEQYF | TRBV19 | -
CASSLGQGARETQYF | TRBV5-6 | -
CASNSGTDAYEQYF | TRBV9 | -
CASSSGQDAILFSYEQYF | TRBV5-6 | -
CASSLRGLAEYNEQFF | TRBV5-1 | once
CASSLTLVQPQHF | TRBV27 | -
CASRKAGWTEAFF | TRBV7-2 | few
CALYGTAYEQYF | TRBV6-1 | -
CASRAEGQLNTEAFF | TRBV2 | once
CASSGQGSRNSYTF | TRBV6-5 | -
CASTQQAPPGGEWDGYTF | TRBV4-3 | -
CASKTPKGANTGELFF | TRBV28 | once
CASRVPGGRLSNQPQHF | TRBV25-1 | -
CAISETNRGRNQETQYF | TRBV10-3 | -
CASSLGAGNTEAFF | TRBV5-1 | -
CASRGEEPWGTEAFF | TRBV6-6 | -
CASSFGTSGGPFTGELFF | TRBV4-3 | few